Below are 16 T cell receptor beta chains sequenced from a single sample in a study of T cell responses to AZD1222 COVID-19 vaccine (dated by TCRdb to the early 2020s). Read against the paper, the sample's time point label means: baseline before first vaccination. Libraries were prepared through the immunoSEQ multiplex PCR assay. TCRdb holds this immuneACCESS table with in-frame rearrangements only. Some clones are missing; in checked studies, unresolved V genes explain under half, and the rest has no known cause. This sample gives about 130,000 clones in total; around 90% of them show up just once. Of the sample, around 6% falls within the top ten clones. This sample comprised peripheral blood, obtained on day 0 of AZD1222 vaccination. The receptors here all came from an adult in good health.

This chain joins TRBV7-2 and TRBJ2-6, with D maybe TRBD1 (5 bases). V was trimmed by 5 bases and J by 2 bases, leaving 10 bases between them. CDR3 length: 15 residues. Per germline, CDR1 SGHTA and CDR2 FQGNSA. The CDR3 coding sequence is TGTGCCAGCAGCCCGACAGACCCTGGGGCCAACGTCCTGACTTTC. Amino acid sequence: CASSPTDPGANVLTF. Combining the CDR3 with reference TRBV7-2 and TRBJ2-6 gives the whole variable domain GAGVSQSPSNKVTEKGKDVELRCDPISGHTALYWYRQSLGQGLEFLIYFQGNSAPDKSGLPSDRFSAERTGGSVSTLTIQRTQQEDSAVYLCASSPTDPGANVLTFGAGSRLTVL.

This clone showed up just once. V is TRBV5-1 and J is TRBJ2-7; TRBD1 agrees at 10 bases. CDR3 size: 15 residues. Germline loops: CDR1 SGHRS, CDR2 YFSETQ. J lost 1 base, V lost 4 bases, and 5 bases had no gene match. Here the CDR3 DNA reads TGCGCCAGCAGCCGGGGGACAGGGGAGTCCTACGAGCAGTACTTC. It codes for CASSRGTGESYEQYF.

The V call is TRBV25-1, the J call TRBJ1-3, with D tentatively TRBD1 (5 bases). CDR1 is MGHDK, CDR2 SYGVNS, per germline. The CDR3 has 16 amino acids. Trimming took 3 bases from V and 0 from J, leaving 12 bases between them. The CDR3 DNA sequence: TGTGCCAGCAGTGATCCGGGGCTGAACTCTGGAAACACCATATATTTT. Translated: CASSDPGLNSGNTIYF.

This clone showed up just once. V and J are TRBV6-5 and TRBJ1-4; D is unclear. The germline CDR1 and CDR2 sequences are MNHEY and SVGAGI. The CDR3 length is 15 residues. The germline V and J ends were trimmed by 0 bases and 0 bases, with 5 bases remaining between them. CDR3 in DNA: TGTGCCAGCAGTTACTCGTCCGCAACTAATGAAAAACTGTTTTTT. This gives the protein CASSYSSATNEKLFF.

The rearrangement uses TRBV18 and TRBJ1-4, with no clear D. The CDR3 contains 15 residues. Germline CDR1 KGHSH, CDR2 LQKENI. The germline V and J ends were trimmed by 3 bases and 5 bases, with 13 bases remaining between them. DNA for the CDR3: TGTGCCAGCTCACCCTCAACGGATGGGAATGAAAAACTGTTTTTT. Its protein product is CASSPSTDGNEKLFF.

V usage is TRBV7-9 and J usage is TRBJ1-1, with unresolved D. The V gene's germline CDR1 is SEHNR and CDR2 FQNEAQ (reference sequence). V dropped 4 bases and J dropped 4 bases, with 10 bases sitting between them. The CDR3 covers 13 residues. As DNA, the CDR3 is TGTGCCAGCAGCTATGTAGGCGGCACTGAAGCTTTCTTT. This encodes CASSYVGGTEAFF.

In this sample, this clone turned up once. The gene calls are TRBV5-1 and TRBJ1-2; D remains ambiguous. The CDR3 covers 11 residues. Germline CDR1 SGHRS, CDR2 YFSETQ. The V end lost 7 bases, the J end lost 5 bases, and 9 bases lay between the germline ends. CDR3 in DNA: TGCGCCAGCGGTGGTGGGTATGGCTACACCTTC. Residues: CASGGGYGYTF.

V usage is TRBV29-1 and J usage is TRBJ2-7; D is unclear. V dropped 4 bases and J dropped 2 bases, with 15 bases sitting between them. Germline V gene lookup returns CDR1 SQVTM and CDR2 ANQGSEA. This CDR3 region has 14 residues. CDR3 amino acids: CSVAGIDTAYEQYF. CDR3 nucleotides: TGCAGCGTTGCCGGAATAGATACAGCCTACGAGCAGTACTTC.

V usage is TRBV19 and J usage is TRBJ1-3, with D possibly being TRBD1 (5 bases). The CDR3 spans 14 residues. Germline loops: CDR1 LNHDA, CDR2 SQIVND (reference sequence). Trimming stripped 8 bases from V and 2 bases from J, with 13 bases between. The CDR3 DNA is TGTGCCAGTGTCCCAGGGTTCCCTGGAAACACCATATATTTT. Its translation: CASVPGFPGNTIYF.

This clone was observed a single time. The chain is built from TRBV6-5 and TRBJ1-5, with 7 nucleotides matching TRBD1. There are 15 residues in the CDR3. Looked up from germline, CDR1 is MNHEY and CDR2 is SVGAGI. V shed 2 bases, J shed 7 bases, and the junction held 8 bases outside the gene matches. CDR3 in DNA: TGTGCCAGCAGTTACCAGGGGGGGGGTGGACAGCCCCAGCATTTT. This gives the protein CASSYQGGGGQPQHF.

This chain uses TRBV5-4 with TRBJ1-1, with 7 bases that match TRBD1. The germline gives CDR1 SGHNT, CDR2 YYREEE (reference sequence). J was trimmed by 1 base and V by 6 bases; bases with no gene match: 6. The CDR3 covers 14 residues. CDR3 sequence (DNA): TGTGCCAGCACCCCGGGACAGCCGAACACTGAAGCTTTCTTT. Amino acids: CASTPGQPNTEAFF.

The chain carries TRBV14 and TRBJ2-5; tentative D call: TRBD2 (5 bases). Trimming shortened V by 0 bases and J by 2 bases, and 10 bases separated the two germline ends. The CDR3 totals 15 residues. Germline V gives CDR1 SGHDN, CDR2 FVKESK. CDR3 amino acids: CASSQDYGGQETQYF. The CDR3 coding sequence is TGTGCCAGCAGCCAAGATTATGGAGGACAAGAGACCCAGTACTTC. The full variable domain, in which reference TRBV14 and TRBJ2-5 provide the parts outside the CDR3, is EAGVTQFPSHSVIEKGQTVTLRCDPISGHDNLYWYRRVMGKEIKFLLHFVKESKQDESGMPNNRFLAERTGGTYSTLKVQPAELEDSGVYFCASSQDYGGQETQYFGPGTRLLVL.

V usage is TRBV18 and J usage is TRBJ2-7, with TRBD2 matching over 12 bases. Per the germline V gene, CDR1 is KGHSH and CDR2 is LQKENI. V trimming: 3 bases; J trimming: 3 bases; junction bases outside the gene matches: 9. The CDR3 covers 17 residues. CDR3 sequence: CASSPPGLAGLGYEQYF. In DNA, the CDR3 is TGTGCCAGCTCACCTCCGGGACTAGCGGGTCTGGGCTACGAGCAGTACTTC.

This sequence joins TRBV5-1 and TRBJ2-7; 13 positions agree with TRBD2. V dropped 7 bases and J dropped 7; count of bases not matched to a gene: 8. In germline, CDR1 is SGHRS, CDR2 YFSETQ. The CDR3 contains 14 residues. The DNA for the CDR3 is TGCGCCAGCCAAAGGACTAGCGGGAGTGGTGAGCAGTACTTC. Its protein product is CASQRTSGSGEQYF. The entire variable domain, with the rest obtained from reference TRBV5-1 and TRBJ2-7, is as follows: KAGVTQTPRYLIKTRGQQVTLSCSPISGHRSVSWYQQTPGQGLQFLFEYFSETQRNKGNFPGRFSGRQFSNSRSEMNVSTLELGDSALYLCASQRTSGSGEQYFGPGTRLTVT.

The chain uses TRBV7-9 and TRBJ1-2, with D possibly matching TRBD1 (5 bases). Germline-derived CDR1 and CDR2 are SEHNR and FQNEAQ (reference sequence). The V and J ends lost 5 bases and 12 bases respectively, with 19 bases between them. The CDR3 is made up of 13 amino acids. The CDR3 bases are TGTGCCAGCAGCGCTATCAGGGAAACGAGTAACACCTTC. It yields the protein CASSAIRETSNTF. The variable domain in full, completed from reference TRBV7-9 and TRBJ1-2, reads DTGVSQNPRHKITKRGQNVTFRCDPISEHNRLYWYRQTLGQGPEFLTYFQNEAQLEKSRLLSDRFSAERPKGSFSTLEIQRTEQGDSAMYLCASSAIRETSNTFGSGTRLTVV.

The V gene is TRBV6-2 or TRBV6-3, the J gene TRBJ1-2, with D perhaps matching TRBD1 (6 bases). Trimming cost V 6 bases and J 8 bases, with 19 bases left between them. Germline values: CDR1 MNHEY, CDR2 SVGEGT. The CDR3 has 14 residues. The CDR3 here is CASSPGGRRGGYTF. CDR3 DNA: TGTGCCAGCAGCCCCGGCGGAAGGAGGGGGGGCTACACCTTC.